The sequence of this T cell receptor beta chain was determined in a study of blood T cell repertoires in COVID-19. Study-level background: The study drew acute and convalescent COVID-19 samples from the United States, Italy and Spain. PBMCs, B-cell-depleted T cells, or T cells provided the cDNA or gDNA that made up the material.

There are 16 residues in the CDR3. CDR1 MGHRA and CDR2 YSYEKL come from the germline V gene. With 2 bases removed from V and 9 bases from J, the gap between germline ends came to 17 bases. Per the original methods: It was from reference gene primer amplification that nucleated cell counts were estimated. Here immunoSEQ multiplex PCR was the method, and the copy in TCRdb shows in-frame clones only, minus some. For V, J and clone size, that table is used; D and trimming come from the DNA. The repertoire holds 90,000 to 120,000 clones, with around 88% as singletons. The sample comprised peripheral blood. This TCR was sampled from a middle-aged man with active or convalescent COVID-19. This sequence joins TRBV4-1 and TRBJ1-6; unclear D gene. This CDR3 reads CASSQYGPLEGSPLHF. CDR3 nucleotide sequence: TGCGCCAGCAGCCAATACGGACCCCTGGAGGGTTCACCCCTCCACTTT.